Detailed here is one TCR beta chain. Data came from immunoSEQ multiplex PCR; TCRdb stores just in-frame clones and leaves some out. The sample shows 110,000 to 150,000 clones, roughly 88% of them seen only once. This sample was included in a study of blood T cell repertoires in COVID-19. The sequenced material came from PBMCs or T cells enriched from blood (not recorded which). The clonotype comes from a man over 45 who had recovered from COVID-19.

The CDR3 DNA reads as TGTGCCAGTAAGCGGGAATCCTATAATTCACCCCTCCACTTT. Encoded protein: CASKRESYNSPLHF. J is TRBJ1-6 and V is TRBV19; the D is unclear. The V end lost 7 bases, the J end lost 1 base, and 8 bases lay between the germline ends. Germline V gives CDR1 LNHDA, CDR2 SQIVND (reference sequence). CDR3 length: 14 residues. The variable domain in full, completed from reference TRBV19 and TRBJ1-6, reads DGGITQSPKYLFRKEGQNVTLSCEQNLNHDAMYWYRQDPGQGLRLIYYSQIVNDFQKGDIAEGYSVSREKKESFPLTVTSAQKNPTAFYLCASKRESYNSPLHFGNGTRLTVT.